The 27 T cell receptor beta chains presented below share a single source sample, sequenced in a study of post-analysis software for immune sequencing data. Presence of unique molecular identifiers characterized the TCR beta cDNA libraries. One entry per CDR3 protein, called by TCRdb with MiXCR from the PCR reads. The sample comprises 650,000 to 850,000 distinct CDR3 sequences, roughly 50% of which are singletons, and 4% to 5% rests with the top ten. The study's findings and limits: About five TRBV segments, including TRBV5-6, TRBV5-1 and TRBV20-1, were more frequent in patients than controls.

What these receptors recognize is not known. Sequencing used blood. The receptor set was obtained from a girl aged 10 to 17 with multiple sclerosis.

The chain carries TRBV12-3 or TRBV12-4 and TRBJ1-2; a possible D gene is TRBD1 (5 bases). The CDR3 loop spans 14 amino acids. V shed 5 bases and J shed 2 bases, with 12 bases lying between them. The CDR3 DNA sequence: TGTGCCAGCAGTCCCACCCCAGGGAACTATGGCTACACCTTC. Protein sequence: CASSPTPGNYGYTF.

The chain links TRBV7-6 to TRBJ2-3, with D uncertain. This CDR3 has 16 residues. The V gene lost 0 bases and the J gene lost 2 bases, with 12 bases spanning the gap. CDR1 and CDR2 from the germline V gene are SGHVS and FNYEAQ. In nucleotides, the CDR3 is TGTGCCAGCAGCTTAGCGATAAGTGGCTTCACAGATACGCAGTATTTT. It translates to CASSLAISGFTDTQYF.

V and J are TRBV20-1 and TRBJ2-7; perhaps TRBD2 as D (6 bases). The CDR3 spans 15 residues. Trimming cost V 3 bases and J 0 bases, with 15 bases left between them. Germline V CDR1 and CDR2: DFQATT, SNEGSKA (reference sequence). The CDR3 loop is CSASLSAGLSYEQYF. The CDR3 region has the DNA TGCAGTGCTAGTCTCTCCGCGGGACTCTCCTACGAGCAGTACTTC.

The chain employs TRBV25-1 and TRBJ2-1; D unresolved. CDR1 and CDR2 (germline): MGHDK, SYGVNS. The CDR3 has 12 residues. V was clipped by 6 bases and J by 6 bases, with 9 bases between them. This CDR3 is CASSHVGNEQFF. CDR3 bases: TGTGCCAGCAGCCACGTGGGCAATGAGCAGTTCTTC.

The chain carries TRBV5-1 and TRBJ2-3, with TRBD1 as a possible D gene (5 bases). The CDR3 loop spans 17 amino acids. Germline loops: CDR1 SGHRS, CDR2 YFSETQ. V lost 2 bases, J lost 2 bases, and 18 bases lay in between. CDR3 nucleotide sequence: TGCGCCAGCAGCTTCCCTGGGGTACAGGAGTTCACAGATACGCAGTATTTT. Protein: CASSFPGVQEFTDTQYF.

Regarding this clonotype: This could be a read error, since a much larger clone is one nucleotide away. The CDR3 reads CASSLGPAGVAVGGDEQFF. The CDR3 DNA sequence: TGTGCCAGCAGCCTAGGCCCTGCGGGAGTGGCTGTTGGGGGCGATGAGCAGTTCTTC. The rearrangement uses TRBV7-2 and TRBJ2-1; TRBD2 is a possible D gene (7 bases). CDR1 and CDR2 from the germline V gene are SGHTA and FQGNSA. Trimming pared 5 bases from V and 8 bases from J, leaving 31 bases between. This CDR3 spans 19 amino acids.

V is TRBV6-5 and J is TRBJ1-3; no clear D gene. From germline, CDR1 is MNHEY and CDR2 SVGAGI. The CDR3 has 18 amino acids. Deletions cut 2 bases from V and 0 bases from J, with 17 bases between. The CDR3 DNA is TGTGCCAGCAGTTACCCCGAAAAAGGCCCGTACTCTGGAAACACCATATATTTT. It translates to CASSYPEKGPYSGNTIYF.

This clonotype was seen a handful of times. This rearrangement joins TRBV7-9 to TRBJ2-3; D unresolved. The CDR3 contains 13 residues. Trimming cost V 5 bases and J 6 bases, with 12 bases left between them. The germline gives CDR1 SEHNR, CDR2 FQNEAQ (reference sequence). CDR3 in amino acids: CASSPRLGDTQYF. The CDR3 nucleotides are TGTGCCAGCAGCCCCCGTCTAGGGGATACGCAGTATTTT.

At least ten counts were recorded for this clonotype. This chain links TRBV7-2 with TRBJ2-3; 10 bases are a match to TRBD2. The CDR3 has 17 residues. Germline V lookup: CDR1 SGHTA, CDR2 FQGNSA. V shed 1 base, J shed 4 bases, and the junction held 8 bases outside the gene matches. CDR3 sequence: CASSLVLAGVGADTQYF. The CDR3 coding sequence is TGTGCCAGCAGCTTAGTCCTAGCGGGAGTGGGAGCAGATACGCAGTATTTT.

The CDR3 DNA reads TGCAGTGCTGTCTCTCAAGGAAAAGGTGAAAAACTGTTTTTT. Translated, it gives CSAVSQGKGEKLFF. The rearrangement joins TRBV20-1 to TRBJ1-4; unclear D gene. V was clipped by 5 bases and J by 7 bases, with 17 bases between them. The CDR3 has 14 residues. Germline CDR1 and CDR2: DFQATT and SNEGSKA (reference sequence).

In this sample, this clonotype turned up a few times. The CDR3 loop reads CAIGGRRYEQYF. DNA for the CDR3: TGTGCCATCGGTGGCAGGCGGTACGAGCAGTACTTC. The chain is built from TRBV10-3 and TRBJ2-4; D gene unclear. The DNA end is more similar to TRBJ2-7, so the J call may be wrong. Germline assignment: CDR1 ENHRY and CDR2 SYGVKD. CDR3 length: 12 residues.

The chain links TRBV15 to TRBJ2-4; maybe TRBD1 (5 bases). V gave up 0 bases and J gave up 6 bases, with 9 bases separating them. CDR3 size: 14 residues. Germline assignment: CDR1 LNHNV and CDR2 YYDKDF (reference sequence). CDR3 bases: TGTGCCACCAGCAGAGATGGGCAGGGAAACATTCAGTACTTC. Protein product: CATSRDGQGNIQYF.

The V and J genes are TRBV29-1 and TRBJ2-5; tentative D call: TRBD1 (5 bases). V was pared by 4 bases and J by 11 bases, with 17 bases between. This CDR3 has 12 residues. The germline V gene encodes CDR1 SQVTM and CDR2 ANQGSEA. In DNA, the CDR3 is TGCAGCGTTGTGGGATGGGATAAGGGGCAGTACTTC. This gives the protein CSVVGWDKGQYF.

This clonotype has more than one count but fewer than ten. The V call is TRBV24-1, the J call TRBJ1-2; TRBD1 matches at 7 bases. After removal of 9 bases from V and 0 bases from J, the junction contained 6 bases not matched to a gene. Germline assignment: CDR1 KGHDR and CDR2 SFDVKD. The CDR3 consists of 14 residues. CDR3 coding DNA: TGTGCCACCTCGAACAGGGGATCTAACTATGGCTACACCTTC. This encodes CATSNRGSNYGYTF.

This chain connects TRBV11-2 to TRBJ1-6, with D maybe TRBD1 (5 bases). Germline V CDR1 and CDR2: SGHAT, FQNNGV. Trimming shortened V by 1 base and J by 7 bases, and 14 bases separated the two germline ends. The CDR3 is made up of 16 amino acids. The CDR3 region has the DNA TGTGCCAGCAGCTTAGTTCGCGGGACTTTGAATTCACCCCTCCACTTT. This encodes CASSLVRGTLNSPLHF. Complete variable domain (other parts from reference TRBV11-2 and TRBJ1-6): EAGVAQSPRYKIIEKRQSVAFWCNPISGHATLYWYQQILGQGPKLLIQFQNNGVVDDSQLPKDRFSAERLKGVDSTLKIQPAKLEDSAVYLCASSLVRGTLNSPLHFGNGTRLTVT.

The chain is built from TRBV28 and TRBJ2-5, with D perhaps matching TRBD1 or TRBD2 (5 bases each). Germline V CDR1 and CDR2: MDHEN, SYDVKM. The germline V and J ends were trimmed by 3 bases and 2 bases, with 13 bases remaining between them. The CDR3 spans 15 residues. This chain's CDR3 is CASSFFQGAQETQYF. The CDR3 DNA follows: TGTGCCAGCAGTTTCTTCCAGGGAGCGCAAGAGACCCAGTACTTC. The full variable domain, in which reference TRBV28 and TRBJ2-5 provide the parts outside the CDR3, is DVKVTQSSRYLVKRTGEKVFLECVQDMDHENMFWYRQDPGLGLRLIYFSYDVKMKEKGDIPEGYSVSREKKERFSLILESASTNQTSMYLCASSFFQGAQETQYFGPGTRLLVL.

V usage is TRBV7-6 and J usage is TRBJ2-4; D is possibly TRBD1 (6 bases). Gene TRBJ2-7 matches the end of the DNA better, so the J call may be wrong. The germline V gene has CDR1 SGHVS and CDR2 FNYEAQ. The CDR3 is 13 residues long. The CDR3 nucleotides are TGTGCCAGCAGCACGGCGGACAGCTACGAGCAGTACTTC. Its translation is CASSTADSYEQYF.

The sample holds a few counts of this clonotype. J is TRBJ2-7 and V is TRBV20-1; the D is unclear. The V and J ends lost 3 bases and 5 bases respectively, with 14 bases between them. The CDR3 runs to 13 residues. CDR1 DFQATT and CDR2 SNEGSKA come from the germline V gene (reference sequence). CDR3 sequence: CSASREGLNEQYF. CDR3 in DNA: TGCAGTGCTAGTCGTGAAGGGCTTAACGAGCAGTACTTC.

This clonotype turned up a few times. This chain links TRBV28 with TRBJ2-1; 7 bases are a match to TRBD2. Losses at the gene ends were 5 bases for V and 9 bases for J; bases not matched to a gene: 13. The CDR3 has 15 amino acids. The germline V gene encodes CDR1 MDHEN and CDR2 SYDVKM. Written as DNA, the CDR3 is TGTGCCAGCAGTCGCTGGGGCGGGAGAAGCGGTGAGCAGTTCTTC. It encodes CASSRWGGRSGEQFF.

The rearrangement joins TRBV13 to TRBJ2-5, with 7 bases fitting TRBD2. Germline-derived CDR1 and CDR2 are PRHDT and FYEKMQ (reference sequence). The CDR3 has 13 residues. Unmatched junction bases numbered 2, after V lost 4 bases and J lost 3 bases. The CDR3 spells CASSYTSEETQYF. The CDR3 coding sequence is TGTGCCAGCAGCTATACTAGCGAAGAGACCCAGTACTTC.

This clonotype was observed a few times. V is TRBV20-1 and J is TRBJ2-7, with D maybe TRBD2 (6 bases). This CDR3 comprises 14 residues. Trimming shortened V by 2 bases and J by 5 bases, and 16 bases separated the two germline ends. Germline CDR1 DFQATT, CDR2 SNEGSKA (reference sequence). For the CDR3, the DNA is TGCAGTGCTAGACGCCGGGAGATTGGGAACGAGCAGTACTTC. As protein: CSARRREIGNEQYF.

This clonotype was seen a handful of times. V usage is TRBV20-1 and J usage is TRBJ2-7; weak D call: TRBD1 (6 bases). Trimming removed 5 bases from V and 2 bases from J, with 13 bases in between. Germline V gives CDR1 DFQATT, CDR2 SNEGSKA (reference sequence). The CDR3 runs to 13 residues. The CDR3 reads CSAPRTETYEQYF. Written as DNA, the CDR3 is TGCAGTGCTCCGAGGACAGAGACCTACGAGCAGTACTTC.

With respect to this clonotype: A read error is possible here, since a much larger clone lies one base away. Written as DNA, the CDR3 is TGCAGCGTTACTTATAATGAGCAGTACTTC. Its protein product is CSVTYNEQYF. The chain uses TRBV29-1 and TRBJ2-7; no firm D call. With 5 bases removed from V and 7 bases from J, the gap between germline ends came to 9 bases. Germline loops: CDR1 SQVTM, CDR2 ANQGSEA. The CDR3 covers 10 residues.

The count of this clonotype is one. The chain has TRBV7-3 and TRBJ2-1; a possible D gene is TRBD2 (6 bases). V lost 8 bases to trimming and J lost 7 bases, with 15 bases between them. Germline V lookup: CDR1 SGHTA, CDR2 FQGTGA. This CDR3 region has 13 residues. CDR3 sequence (DNA): TGTGCCAGCGGCCTCGGGAGTTCGAATGAGCAGTTCTTC. It specifies CASGLGSSNEQFF.

This clonotype has just a few counts. The gene calls are TRBV29-1 and TRBJ2-5; a weak D match, TRBD2 (5 bases). The germline V gene has CDR1 SQVTM and CDR2 ANQGSEA. The CDR3 spans 13 residues. Between the trimmed V and J ends, which lost 7 bases and 4 bases, there was a span of 16 bases. CDR3 loop: CSAASPSGETQYF. The CDR3 region has the DNA TGCAGCGCCGCCTCACCGAGCGGAGAGACCCAGTACTTC.

This clonotype has only a few counts. V gene TRBV6-1 combines with J gene TRBJ2-6; D remains unclear. Germline CDR1 and CDR2: MNHNS and SASEGT. The CDR3 loop spans 17 amino acids. V shed 5 bases and J shed 0 bases, with 14 bases lying between them. The CDR3 DNA reads as TGTGCCAGCAGTAGTTCATTGGGCTTCTCTGGGGCCAACGTCCTGACTTTC. The encoded protein is CASSSSLGFSGANVLTF.

This chain links TRBV9 with TRBJ2-3, with D possibly matching TRBD1 (6 bases). Trimming pared 0 bases from V and 5 bases from J, leaving 13 bases between. Germline V gives CDR1 SGDLS, CDR2 YYNGEE. The CDR3 contains 15 residues. The CDR3 sequence is CASSVAGTIKDTQYF. DNA of the CDR3: TGTGCCAGCAGCGTAGCAGGGACAATAAAAGATACGCAGTATTTT. Combining the CDR3 with reference TRBV9 and TRBJ2-3 gives the whole variable domain DSGVTQTPKHLITATGQRVTLRCSPRSGDLSVYWYQQSLDQGLQFLIQYYNGEERAKGNILERFSAQQFPDLHSELNLSSLELGDSALYFCASSVAGTIKDTQYFGPGTRLTVL.